Following are 2 T cell receptor beta chains from one sample sequenced in a study of blood T cell repertoires in COVID-19 (dated by TCRdb to 2019 to 2021). The library relied on the immunoSEQ multiplex PCR assay. TCRdb took over this immuneACCESS table, retaining in-frame rearrangements with V and J assigned. Such tables are incomplete; in checked studies, under half of the missing clones stem from an unresolved V gene, and the remainder is unexplained. The sample contains roughly 76,000 clones, around nine tenths of them found a single time. Roughly 8% of the sample belongs to the ten largest clones. The sample was peripheral blood. All receptors derive from a man aged 25 to 45 with acute or convalescent COVID-19.

This clone has just one count. The genes are TRBV28 and TRBJ2-1; 12 positions agree with TRBD2. The CDR3 consists of 14 residues. Germline values: CDR1 MDHEN, CDR2 SYDVKM. The trim removed 5 bases at V and 6 bases at J, leaving 2 bases unmatched. CDR3 sequence (DNA): TGTGCCAGCAGTAAGACTAGCGGGAGCAATGAGCAGTTCTTC. Its protein is CASSKTSGSNEQFF. The variable domain in full, with the rest retrieved from reference TRBV28 and TRBJ2-1, is DVKVTQSSRYLVKRTGEKVFLECVQDMDHENMFWYRQDPGLGLRLIYFSYDVKMKEKGDIPEGYSVSREKKERFSLILESASTNQTSMYLCASSKTSGSNEQFFGPGTRLTVL.

The rearrangement links TRBV10-2 to TRBJ2-7; TRBD1 might be the D (6 bases). The ends were cut back, 4 bases at V and 5 bases at J, with 9 bases in the middle. The length of the CDR3 is 12 residues. Germline V gives CDR1 WSHSY, CDR2 SAAADI. CDR3 residues: CASSVGGHEQYF. The DNA of the CDR3 is TGCGCCAGCAGTGTAGGGGGACACGAGCAGTACTTC.